These 29 T cell receptor beta chains share one sample of origin, sequenced in a study of T-cell reconstitution after alpha-beta-depleted transplantation in children. Preparation of the TCRbeta library was carried out with unique molecular identifiers. TCRdb reprocessed the PCR reads with MiXCR, giving one entry per CDR3 protein. The data hold approximately 190,000 distinct CDR3 sequences, with roughly 8.3% observed a single time. Here the sequenced sample was PBMCs, mostly from graft donor cells, taken 360 days after TCRalphabeta/CD19-depleted stem cell transplant. All receptors derive from a male patient between 2 and 10 years old who had a stem cell transplant for acute myeloid leukemia, so the T cells may come from the graft donor.

This clonotype turned up a few times. V usage is TRBV5-1 and J usage is TRBJ2-5; 9 positions match TRBD1. Germline V lookup: CDR1 SGHRS, CDR2 YFSETQ. Trimming removed 0 bases from V and 5 bases from J; junction bases left unmatched: 8. CDR3 length: 16 amino acids. This CDR3 reads CASSLAGQGYWETQYF. In nucleotides, the CDR3 is TGCGCCAGCAGCTTGGCCGGACAGGGGTATTGGGAGACCCAGTACTTC.

Only a few counts were recorded for this clonotype. J is TRBJ2-1 and V is TRBV6-8, with 9 bases fitting TRBD1. Germline V gives CDR1 MNHGY, CDR2 SAAAGT. The length of the CDR3 is 15 residues. V shed 6 bases, J shed 8 bases, and the junction held 11 bases outside the gene matches. The DNA for the CDR3 is TGTGCCAGCAGGAACGGACAGGGGAGGTGCGATGAGCAGTTCTTC. It encodes CASRNGQGRCDEQFF.

V and J are TRBV24-1 and TRBJ2-1; 12 nucleotides agree with TRBD1. In germline, CDR1 is KGHDR, CDR2 SFDVKD. V dropped 5 bases and J dropped 8; count of bases not matched to a gene: 6. CDR3 length equals 15 residues. CDR3 bases: TGTGCCACCAGTGCCCGGGACAGGGGGCACGATGAGCAGTTCTTC. The encoded protein is CATSARDRGHDEQFF.

The chain uses TRBV5-1 and TRBJ2-2; TRBD2 matches 14 bases. The germline V gene encodes CDR1 SGHRS and CDR2 YFSETQ. The CDR3 is 15 amino acids. With V trimmed by 6 bases and J by 10 bases, 8 bases remained unmatched. DNA for the CDR3: TGCGCCAGCAAACTTGGGACTAGCGGGAGTACGGAGCTGTTTTTT. It codes for CASKLGTSGSTELFF.

This chain uses TRBV19 with TRBJ2-3; 9 bases are shared with TRBD1. The V segment lost 9 bases and the J segment 3 bases; nucleotides outside the gene matches: 10. CDR1 is LNHDA and CDR2 is SQIVND in the germline V gene (reference sequence). The CDR3 is 15 residues long. In DNA form, the CDR3 reads TGTGCCAGCAGTGCACCGGGACAGGGAACAGATACGCAGTATTTT. It translates to CASSAPGQGTDTQYF.

This clonotype was detected many times. The chain is built from TRBV27 and TRBJ2-3; D is perhaps TRBD2 (6 bases). V was trimmed by 5 bases and J by 2 bases, leaving 11 bases between them. Per germline, CDR1 MNHEY and CDR2 SMNVEV (reference sequence). CDR3 length: 14 residues. CDR3 sequence: CASSPGLNTDTQYF. The CDR3 bases are TGTGCCAGCAGTCCGGGACTCAACACAGATACGCAGTATTTT.

This clonotype showed up just a few times. The gene calls are TRBV20-1 and TRBJ1-4; unclear D gene. Germline V gives CDR1 DFQATT, CDR2 SNEGSKA (reference sequence). V was trimmed by 5 bases and J by 5 bases, leaving 9 bases between them. The CDR3 runs to 12 residues. Here the CDR3 DNA reads TGCAGTGCTTTGAGGCAGAATGAAAAACTGTTTTTT. Protein: CSALRQNEKLFF.

This clonotype was picked up many times. The chain carries TRBV7-9 and TRBJ2-1; 11 bases agree with TRBD1. The CDR3 contains 14 residues. Germline V gene lookup returns CDR1 SEHNR and CDR2 FQNEAQ (reference sequence). V shed 4 bases, J shed 8 bases, and the junction held 4 bases outside the gene matches. The CDR3 nucleotides are TGTGCCAGCAGCTCGGACAGGGGGCGAGATGAGCAGTTCTTC. Translating it yields CASSSDRGRDEQFF.

This clonotype has a handful of counts. This chain links TRBV5-1 with TRBJ1-2; 11 bases align to TRBD1. V shed 1 base, J shed 3 bases, and the junction held 8 bases outside the gene matches. In germline, CDR1 is SGHRS, CDR2 YFSETQ. CDR3 length: 17 residues. The CDR3 bases are TGCGCCAGCAGCTTGCTCCCCCGGGACAGGGGGGACTATGGCTACACCTTC. It is translated as CASSLLPRDRGDYGYTF.

The chain links TRBV12-3 or TRBV12-4 to TRBJ1-4; 8 bases agree with TRBD1. The CDR3 is made up of 16 amino acids. V shed 0 bases and J 8 bases; nucleotides not matched to a gene: 8. CDR3 sequence reads: CASSLALGQGGEKLFF. In DNA form, the CDR3 reads TGTGCCAGCAGTTTAGCGCTAGGACAGGGAGGAGAAAAACTGTTTTTT.

The chain uses TRBV15 and TRBJ2-2, with TRBD1 as a possible D gene (5 bases). CDR1 and CDR2 from the germline V gene are LNHNV and YYDKDF (reference sequence). Trimming cost V 3 bases and J 6 bases, with 11 bases left between them. This CDR3 comprises 14 residues. The CDR3, as DNA: TGTGCCACCAGCAGGCTCAGGGAACCCGGGGAGCTGTTTTTT. Amino acids: CATSRLREPGELFF.

A few counts support this clonotype. The genes are TRBV9 and TRBJ2-1; D possibly matches TRBD1 or TRBD2 (5 bases each). Germline CDR1 and CDR2: SGDLS and YYNGEE. The CDR3 consists of 14 residues. Between the trimmed V and J ends, which lost 4 bases and 5 bases, there was a span of 13 bases. The CDR3 reads CASSSERGNNEQFF. CDR3 in DNA: TGTGCCAGCAGCTCCGAGAGGGGTAACAATGAGCAGTTCTTC.

This clonotype was seen many times. This chain links TRBV20-1 with TRBJ2-3; 11 bases are shared with TRBD2. Trimming at V came to 6 bases and at J to 4 bases, leaving 3 bases not matched to a gene. From germline, CDR1 is DFQATT and CDR2 SNEGSKA (reference sequence). The CDR3 runs 13 residues. The CDR3 DNA sequence: TGCAGTGCCGTAGCGGGAGGGCCAGATACGCAGTATTTT. It translates to CSAVAGGPDTQYF.

This clonotype has a count of ten or more. The chain is built from TRBV4-1 and TRBJ1-1, with 7 positions matching TRBD1. The CDR3 has 13 residues. CDR1 is MGHRA and CDR2 is YSYEKL in the germline V gene. V shed 4 bases and J 5 bases; nucleotides not matched to a gene: 4. The chain's CDR3 is CASSLIRGTEAFF. DNA for the CDR3: TGCGCCAGCAGCCTAATCAGGGGGACTGAAGCTTTCTTT.

Ten or more counts support this clonotype. V gene TRBV12-5 combines with J gene TRBJ2-2; 7 bases fit TRBD1. CDR1 is LGHNT, CDR2 FRNRAP, per germline. The J segment lost 3 bases and the V segment lost 4 bases, leaving 14 bases of the junction unmatched. The CDR3 extends over 18 amino acids. In nucleotides, the CDR3 is TGTGCTAGTGGTTCATCCAGGGGGACGGAAAGACACACCGGGGAGCTGTTTTTT. It encodes CASGSSRGTERHTGELFF.

This clonotype appeared a few times. The V and J genes are TRBV5-1 and TRBJ2-1; weak D call: TRBD2 (5 bases). The CDR3 is 12 amino acids. Germline CDR1 and CDR2: SGHRS and YFSETQ. Trimming took off 4 bases at V and 6 bases at J, with 8 bases between the two ends. The CDR3 loop is CASSREGNEQFF. CDR3 DNA sequence: TGCGCCAGCAGCCGGGAAGGCAATGAGCAGTTCTTC.

The genes are TRBV11-2 and TRBJ1-1, with a possible D match to TRBD1 (5 bases). With 3 bases removed from V and 3 bases from J, the gap between germline ends came to 14 bases. This CDR3 is 15 amino acids long. The germline V gene has CDR1 SGHAT and CDR2 FQNNGV. In nucleotides, the CDR3 is TGTGCCAGCAGCTTTTATCCAGGGATCTACACTGAAGCTTTCTTT. Protein: CASSFYPGIYTEAFF.

This clonotype was detected a few times. The chain links TRBV27 to TRBJ2-7, with 11 bases aligning to TRBD1. J lost 4 bases, V lost 5 bases, and 4 bases had no gene match. Germline V gives CDR1 MNHEY, CDR2 SMNVEV (reference sequence). The CDR3 consists of 14 residues. The CDR3 spells CASSRGQGVYEQYV. CDR3 nucleotide sequence: TGTGCCAGCAGTCGGGGACAGGGGGTTTACGAGCAGTACGTC.

This clonotype was picked up many times. The chain couples TRBV10-3 to TRBJ2-7; 7 bases agree with TRBD2. The CDR3 covers 13 residues. V trimming: 10 bases; J trimming: 4 bases; junction bases outside the gene matches: 10. Germline V gives CDR1 ENHRY, CDR2 SYGVKD. The CDR3 is CATLSGLVYEQYF. The CDR3 DNA sequence: TGTGCCACCCTTTCAGGACTAGTGTACGAGCAGTACTTC.

This clonotype was seen a few times. V is TRBV7-3 and J is TRBJ2-1; a weak D match, TRBD2 (6 bases). V lost 1 base and J 2 bases, leaving 6 bases between the germline ends. The CDR3 runs 14 residues. Per the germline V gene, CDR1 is SGHTA and CDR2 is FQGTGA. The CDR3 sequence is CASSLIAAYNEQFF. The DNA for the CDR3 is TGTGCCAGCAGCTTAATAGCGGCCTACAATGAGCAGTTCTTC. The variable domain in full, completed from reference TRBV7-3 and TRBJ2-1, reads GAGVSQTPSNKVTEKGKYVELRCDPISGHTALYWYRQSLGQGPEFLIYFQGTGAADDSGLPNDRFFAVRPEGSVSTLKIQRTERGDSAVYLCASSLIAAYNEQFFGPGTRLTVL.

This clonotype has at least ten counts. The chain is built from TRBV18 and TRBJ2-5; D is uncertain. This CDR3 has 11 residues. The germline V gene has CDR1 KGHSH and CDR2 LQKENI. The V and J ends lost 2 bases and 5 bases respectively, with 3 bases between them. In DNA, the CDR3 is TGTGCCAGCTCACCATTGGAGACCCAGTACTTC. This codes for CASSPLETQYF.

This clonotype was recorded at least ten times. The genes are TRBV29-1 and TRBJ1-4, with TRBD1 identical over 7 bases. Unmatched junction bases numbered 7, after V lost 0 bases and J lost 6 bases. CDR3 length: 15 amino acids. Germline-derived CDR1 and CDR2 are SQVTM and ANQGSEA. CDR3: CSVEDPRRGDEKLFF. CDR3 sequence (DNA): TGCAGCGTTGAAGATCCTCGCAGGGGGGATGAAAAACTGTTTTTT.

V and J are TRBV11-2 and TRBJ1-2; the match to TRBD1 covers 9 bases. This CDR3 is built from 16 residues. Per germline, CDR1 SGHAT and CDR2 FQNNGV. V was pared by 2 bases and J by 6 bases, with 10 bases of the junction left unmatched. The CDR3 protein is CASSLTNRQGGNGYTF. The CDR3 region has the DNA TGTGCCAGCAGCTTAACCAACAGACAGGGGGGAAATGGCTACACCTTC.

This clonotype was recorded a few times. The chain uses TRBV2 and TRBJ2-5; possible D gene TRBD1, 6 bases. The CDR3 is 15 residues long. V dropped 2 bases and J dropped 7 bases, with 17 bases sitting between them. The germline V gene encodes CDR1 SNHLY and CDR2 FYNNEI. The CDR3 nucleotides are TGTGCCAGCAGTGAAAATGGGTGGGGACAAACGACCCAGTACTTC. Translation: CASSENGWGQTTQYF. Full variable domain (missing parts from reference TRBV2 and TRBJ2-5): EPEVTQTPSHQVTQMGQEVILRCVPISNHLYFYWYRQILGQKVEFLVSFYNNEISEKSEIFDDQFSVERPDGSNFTLKIRSTKLEDSAMYFCASSENGWGQTTQYFGPGTRLLVL.

The chain combines TRBV5-1 with TRBJ2-2; TRBD1 agrees at 7 bases. This CDR3 has 12 amino acids. V lost 3 bases, J lost 14 bases, and 7 bases stayed unmatched. In germline, CDR1 is SGHRS, CDR2 YFSETQ. CDR3 DNA: TGCGCCAGCAGCTCGAACCTAGGGGGCCTGTTTTTT. It is translated as CASSSNLGGLFF.

This clonotype was seen ten or more times. The CDR3 DNA reads TGTGCCAGCAGTTTAGATCTTGGCAGGGGCGGCTACGAGCAGTACTTC. The encoded protein is CASSLDLGRGGYEQYF. The chain combines TRBV12-3 or TRBV12-4 with TRBJ2-7; possible D gene TRBD1, 6 bases. The CDR3 is 16 amino acids. The ends were cut back, 1 base at V and 3 bases at J, with 16 bases in the middle.

This clonotype came up a few times. The chain combines TRBV3-1 with TRBJ2-1, with D tentatively TRBD2 (5 bases). Germline CDR1 and CDR2: LGHDT and YNNKEL (reference sequence). The V and J ends lost 0 bases and 7 bases respectively, with 13 bases between them. This CDR3 has 15 amino acids. CDR3 amino acids: CASSQEEVGWNEQFF. The CDR3 DNA reads TGTGCCAGCAGCCAAGAGGAGGTAGGCTGGAATGAGCAGTTCTTC.

In its sample, this clonotype was seen many times. The chain carries TRBV12-3 or TRBV12-4 and TRBJ2-1; 8 bases are shared with TRBD2. J lost 0 bases, V lost 6 bases, and 4 bases had no gene match. The CDR3 is made up of 15 amino acids. CDR3 amino acids: CASSPSGSSYNEQFF. Here the CDR3 DNA reads TGTGCCAGCAGCCCAAGCGGGAGCTCCTACAATGAGCAGTTCTTC.

This clonotype occurred a few times. The chain combines TRBV6-2 or TRBV6-3 with TRBJ2-7; the match to TRBD2 covers 8 bases. Germline V gene sequence: CDR1 MNHEY, CDR2 SVGEGT. Losses at the gene ends were 4 bases for V and 6 bases for J; bases not matched to a gene: 5. The CDR3 contains 13 residues. The CDR3: CASSSGLALEQYF. Here the CDR3 DNA reads TGTGCCAGCAGTTCCGGACTAGCACTCGAGCAGTACTTC.